This TCR beta chain is from a study of blood T cell repertoires in COVID-19. Study-level information: COVID-19 samples from acute and convalescent phases originated in the United States, Italy and Spain. The analysed material was cDNA or gDNA that came from T cells, B-cell-depleted T cells, or PBMCs.

With regard to this clone: The junction shows a germline mismatch at one end, possibly a read error.

Assay: immunoSEQ multiplex PCR; the TCRdb copy retains only in-frame clones and omits some. The sample records approximately 270,000 clones, roughly 80% being singletons. Germline lookup yields CDR1 ENHRY and CDR2 SYGVKD. This CDR3 region has 13 residues. The sample was peripheral blood. The origin of this receptor is a person aged 65-85 years with COVID-19, enrolled during active disease. The chain is built from TRBV10-3 and TRBJ2-5, with TRBD1 as a possible D gene (6 bases). CDR3 bases: TGTGCCATCAGCGAGAGACAGGTAGAGGCCCAGTACTTC. It specifies CAISERQVEAQYF.